This T cell receptor beta chain was obtained from a study of shared clonotypes between healthy human individuals. 150 to 250 ng DNA, tens of thousands of T cell genomes, went into each sorted-subset replicate PCR. Only in-frame clones appear in the TCRdb table, and some are missing; sequencing was by immunoSEQ multiplex PCR. The table lists about 1.1 million clones, 75% to 80% of them singletons. This clone has just one count. The identical CDR3 is also encoded by other nucleotide sequences in the sample. The clonotype was recovered from a man between 18 and 35 years old in good health. Some clones in this sample may be carry-over from other donors' samples. The sequenced sample consisted of memory CD4+ T cells from PBMCs. Regarding subset: CD45RA-negative fraction.

The CDR3 DNA sequence: TGCGCCAGCAGCTTGGGGCTAGCTGGTGAGCAGTTCTTC. Its translation is CASSLGLAGEQFF. The chain has TRBV5-1 and TRBJ2-1, with D maybe TRBD2 (5 bases). V gave up 0 bases and J gave up 9 bases, with 10 bases separating them. CDR1 is SGHRS and CDR2 is YFSETQ in the germline V gene. This CDR3 is built from 13 residues.